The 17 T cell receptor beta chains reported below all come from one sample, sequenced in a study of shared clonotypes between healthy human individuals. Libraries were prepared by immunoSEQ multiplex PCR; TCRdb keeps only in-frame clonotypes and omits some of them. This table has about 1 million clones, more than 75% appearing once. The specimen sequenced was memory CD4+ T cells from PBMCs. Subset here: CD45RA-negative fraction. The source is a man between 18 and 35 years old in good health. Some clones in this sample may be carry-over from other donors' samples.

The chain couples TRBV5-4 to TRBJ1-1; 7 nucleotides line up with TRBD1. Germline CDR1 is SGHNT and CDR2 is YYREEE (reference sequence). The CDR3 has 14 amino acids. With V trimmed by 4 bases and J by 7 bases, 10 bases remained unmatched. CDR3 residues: CASSLPGTAIEAFF. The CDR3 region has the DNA TGTGCCAGCAGCCTCCCCGGGACAGCGATTGAAGCTTTCTTT.

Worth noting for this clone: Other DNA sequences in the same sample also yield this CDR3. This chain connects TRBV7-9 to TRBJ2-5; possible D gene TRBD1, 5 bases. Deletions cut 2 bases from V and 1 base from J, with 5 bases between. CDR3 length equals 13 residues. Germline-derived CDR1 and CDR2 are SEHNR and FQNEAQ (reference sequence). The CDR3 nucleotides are TGTGCCAGCAGCTTACAGGGCCAAGAGACCCAGTACTTC. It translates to CASSLQGQETQYF.

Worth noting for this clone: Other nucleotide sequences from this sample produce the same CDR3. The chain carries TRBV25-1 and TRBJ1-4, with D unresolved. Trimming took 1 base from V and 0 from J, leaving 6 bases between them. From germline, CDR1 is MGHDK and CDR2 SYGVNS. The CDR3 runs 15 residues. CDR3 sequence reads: CASSESGATNEKLFF. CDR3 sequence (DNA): TGTGCCAGCAGTGAATCAGGAGCAACTAATGAAAAACTGTTTTTT. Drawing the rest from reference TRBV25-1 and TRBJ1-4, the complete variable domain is EADIYQTPRYLVIGTGKKITLECSQTMGHDKMYWYQQDPGMELHLIHYSYGVNSTEKGDLSSESTVSRIRTEHFPLTLESARPSHTSQYLCASSESGATNEKLFFGSGTQLSVL.

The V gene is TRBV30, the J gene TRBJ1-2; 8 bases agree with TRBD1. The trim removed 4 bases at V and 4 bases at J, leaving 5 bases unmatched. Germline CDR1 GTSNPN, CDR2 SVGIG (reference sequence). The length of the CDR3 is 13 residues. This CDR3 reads CAWIPDRGYGYTF. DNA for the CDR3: TGTGCCTGGATCCCCGACAGGGGCTATGGCTACACCTTC.

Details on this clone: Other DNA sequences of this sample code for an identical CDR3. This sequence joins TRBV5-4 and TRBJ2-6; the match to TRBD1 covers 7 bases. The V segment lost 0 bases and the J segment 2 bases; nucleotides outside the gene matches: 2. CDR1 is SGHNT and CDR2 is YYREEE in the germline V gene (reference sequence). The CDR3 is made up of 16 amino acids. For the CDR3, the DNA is TGTGCCAGCAGCTTGGACAGGGGAGCTGGGGCCAACGTCCTGACTTTC. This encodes CASSLDRGAGANVLTF.

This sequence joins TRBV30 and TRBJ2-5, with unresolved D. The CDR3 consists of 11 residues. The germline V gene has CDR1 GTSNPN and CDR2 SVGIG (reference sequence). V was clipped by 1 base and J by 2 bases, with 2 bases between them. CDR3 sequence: CAWSAQETQYF. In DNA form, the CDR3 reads TGTGCCTGGAGTGCACAAGAGACCCAGTACTTC.

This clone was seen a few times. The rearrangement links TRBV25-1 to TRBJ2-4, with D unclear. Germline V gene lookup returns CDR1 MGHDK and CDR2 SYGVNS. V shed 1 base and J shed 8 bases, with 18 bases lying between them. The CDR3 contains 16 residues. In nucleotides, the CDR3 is TGTGCCAGCAGTGAATCCTACCCCGGCCATAGGGACATTCAGTACTTC. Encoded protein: CASSESYPGHRDIQYF.

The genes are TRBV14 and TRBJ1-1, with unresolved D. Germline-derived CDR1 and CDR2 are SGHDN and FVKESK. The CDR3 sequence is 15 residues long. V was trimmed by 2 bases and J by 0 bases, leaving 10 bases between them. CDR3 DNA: TGTGCCAGCAGCCAACTCCCGGCGATGAACACTGAAGCTTTCTTT. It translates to CASSQLPAMNTEAFF. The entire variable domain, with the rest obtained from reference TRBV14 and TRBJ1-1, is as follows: EAGVTQFPSHSVIEKGQTVTLRCDPISGHDNLYWYRRVMGKEIKFLLHFVKESKQDESGMPNNRFLAERTGGTYSTLKVQPAELEDSGVYFCASSQLPAMNTEAFFGQGTRLTVV.

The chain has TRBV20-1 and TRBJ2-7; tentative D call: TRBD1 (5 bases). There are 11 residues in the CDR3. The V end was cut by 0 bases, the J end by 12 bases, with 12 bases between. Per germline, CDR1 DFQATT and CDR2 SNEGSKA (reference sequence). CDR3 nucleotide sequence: TGCAGTGCTAGAGATGGACCAGGGCGGTACTTC. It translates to CSARDGPGRYF.

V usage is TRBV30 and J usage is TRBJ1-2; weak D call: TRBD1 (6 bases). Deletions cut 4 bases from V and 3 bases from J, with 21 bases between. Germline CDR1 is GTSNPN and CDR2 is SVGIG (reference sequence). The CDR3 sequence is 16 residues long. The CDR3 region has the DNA TGTGCCTGGACCCTCGGGGGGGCTGGGGGCTACTATGGCTACACCTTC. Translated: CAWTLGGAGGYYGYTF.

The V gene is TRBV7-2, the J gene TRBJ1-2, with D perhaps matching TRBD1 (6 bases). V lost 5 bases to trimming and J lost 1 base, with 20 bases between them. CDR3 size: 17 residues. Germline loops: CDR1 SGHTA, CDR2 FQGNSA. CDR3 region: CASSVSPPGAGNYGYTF. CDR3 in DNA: TGTGCCAGCAGCGTTTCCCCCCCAGGGGCGGGTAACTATGGCTACACCTTC. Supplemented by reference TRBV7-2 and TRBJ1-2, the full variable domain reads GAGVSQSPSNKVTEKGKDVELRCDPISGHTALYWYRQSLGQGLEFLIYFQGNSAPDKSGLPSDRFSAERTGGSVSTLTIQRTQQEDSAVYLCASSVSPPGAGNYGYTFGSGTRLTVV.

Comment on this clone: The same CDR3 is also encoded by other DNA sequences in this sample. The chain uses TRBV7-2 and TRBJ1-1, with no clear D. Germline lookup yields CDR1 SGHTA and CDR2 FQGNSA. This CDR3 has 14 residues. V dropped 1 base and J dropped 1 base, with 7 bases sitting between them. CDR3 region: CASSLVRGNTEAFF. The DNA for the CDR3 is TGTGCCAGCAGCTTAGTTCGTGGGAACACTGAAGCTTTCTTT.

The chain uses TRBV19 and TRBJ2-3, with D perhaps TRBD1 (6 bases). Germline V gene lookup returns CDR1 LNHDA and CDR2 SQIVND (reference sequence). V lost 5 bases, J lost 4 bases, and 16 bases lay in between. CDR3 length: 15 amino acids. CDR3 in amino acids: CASSPYRVAADTQYF. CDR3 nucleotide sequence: TGTGCCAGTAGTCCTTACAGGGTGGCGGCAGATACGCAGTATTTT.

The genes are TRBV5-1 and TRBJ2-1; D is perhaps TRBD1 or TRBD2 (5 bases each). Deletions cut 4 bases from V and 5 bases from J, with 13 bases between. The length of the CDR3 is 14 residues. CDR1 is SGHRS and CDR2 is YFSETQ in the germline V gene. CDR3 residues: CASSPRDQNNEQFF. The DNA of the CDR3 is TGCGCCAGCAGCCCTCGGGACCAAAACAATGAGCAGTTCTTC. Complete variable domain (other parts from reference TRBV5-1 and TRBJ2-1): KAGVTQTPRYLIKTRGQQVTLSCSPISGHRSVSWYQQTPGQGLQFLFEYFSETQRNKGNFPGRFSGRQFSNSRSEMNVSTLELGDSALYLCASSPRDQNNEQFFGPGTRLTVL.

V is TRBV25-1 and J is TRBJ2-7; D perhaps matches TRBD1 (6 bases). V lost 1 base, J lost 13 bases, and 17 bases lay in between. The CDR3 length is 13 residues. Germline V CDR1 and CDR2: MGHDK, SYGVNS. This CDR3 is CASSEFLRGHRYF. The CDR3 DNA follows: TGTGCCAGCAGTGAATTTCTTCGGGGACATCGATACTTC.

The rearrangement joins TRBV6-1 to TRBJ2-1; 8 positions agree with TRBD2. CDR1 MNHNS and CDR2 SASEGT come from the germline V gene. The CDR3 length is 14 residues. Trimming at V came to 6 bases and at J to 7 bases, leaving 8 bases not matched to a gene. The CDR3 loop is CASSAGTSVNEQFF. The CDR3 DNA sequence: TGTGCCAGCAGCGCCGGGACTAGTGTTAATGAGCAGTTCTTC.

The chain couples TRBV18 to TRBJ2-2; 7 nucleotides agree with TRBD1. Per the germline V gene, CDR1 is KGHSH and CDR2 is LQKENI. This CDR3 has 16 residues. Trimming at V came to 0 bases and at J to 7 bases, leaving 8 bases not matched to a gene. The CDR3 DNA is TGTGCCAGCTCACCACCGAGGCAGGGGGATGGCGGGGAGCTGTTTTTT. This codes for CASSPPRQGDGGELFF. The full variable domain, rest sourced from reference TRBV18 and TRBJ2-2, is NAGVMQNPRHLVRRRGQEARLRCSPMKGHSHVYWYRQLPEEGLKFMVYLQKENIIDESGMPKERFSAEFPKEGPSILRIQQVVRGDSAAYFCASSPPRQGDGGELFFGEGSRLTVL.